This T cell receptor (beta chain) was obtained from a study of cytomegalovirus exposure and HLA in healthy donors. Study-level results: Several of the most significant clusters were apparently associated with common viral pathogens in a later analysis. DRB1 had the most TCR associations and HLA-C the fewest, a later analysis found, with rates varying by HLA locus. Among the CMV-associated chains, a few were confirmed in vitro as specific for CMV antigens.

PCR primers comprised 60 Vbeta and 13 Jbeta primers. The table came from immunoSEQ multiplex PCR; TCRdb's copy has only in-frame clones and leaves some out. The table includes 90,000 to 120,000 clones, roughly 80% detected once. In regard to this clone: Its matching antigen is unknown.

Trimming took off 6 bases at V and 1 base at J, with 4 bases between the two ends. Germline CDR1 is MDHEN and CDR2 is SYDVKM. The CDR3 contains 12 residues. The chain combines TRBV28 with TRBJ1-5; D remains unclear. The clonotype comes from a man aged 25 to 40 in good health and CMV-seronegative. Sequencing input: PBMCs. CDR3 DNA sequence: TGTGCCAGCAGAGCCAGCAATCAGCCCCAGCATTTT. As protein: CASRASNQPQHF.